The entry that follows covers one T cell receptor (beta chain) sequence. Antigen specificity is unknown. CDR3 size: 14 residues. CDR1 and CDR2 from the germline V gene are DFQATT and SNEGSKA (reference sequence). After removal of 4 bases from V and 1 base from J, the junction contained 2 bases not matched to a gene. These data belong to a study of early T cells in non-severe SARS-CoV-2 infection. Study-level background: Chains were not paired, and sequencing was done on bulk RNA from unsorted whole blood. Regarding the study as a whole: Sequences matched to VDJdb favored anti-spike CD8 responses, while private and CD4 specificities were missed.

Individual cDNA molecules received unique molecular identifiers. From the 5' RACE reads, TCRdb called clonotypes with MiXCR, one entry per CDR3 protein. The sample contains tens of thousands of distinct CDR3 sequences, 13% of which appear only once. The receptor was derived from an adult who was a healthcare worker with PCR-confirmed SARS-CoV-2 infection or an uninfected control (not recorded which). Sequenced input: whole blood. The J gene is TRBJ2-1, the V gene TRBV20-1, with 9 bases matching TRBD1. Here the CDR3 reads CSATQGASYNEQFF. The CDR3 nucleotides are TGCAGTGCTACACAGGGGGCTTCCTACAATGAGCAGTTCTTC.